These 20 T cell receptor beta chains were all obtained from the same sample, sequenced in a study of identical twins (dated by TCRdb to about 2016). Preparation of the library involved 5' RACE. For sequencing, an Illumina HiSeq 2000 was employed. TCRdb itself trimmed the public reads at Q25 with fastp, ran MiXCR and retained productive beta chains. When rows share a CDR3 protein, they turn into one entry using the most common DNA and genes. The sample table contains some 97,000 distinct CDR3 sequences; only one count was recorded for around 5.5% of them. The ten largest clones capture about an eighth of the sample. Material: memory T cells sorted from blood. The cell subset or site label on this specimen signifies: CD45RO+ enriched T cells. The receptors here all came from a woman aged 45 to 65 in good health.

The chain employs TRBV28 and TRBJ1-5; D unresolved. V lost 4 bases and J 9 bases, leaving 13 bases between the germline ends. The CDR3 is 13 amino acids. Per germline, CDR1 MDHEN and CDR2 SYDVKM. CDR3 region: CASSSQAIGPQHF. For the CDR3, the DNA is TGTGCCAGCAGTTCGCAGGCCATAGGGCCCCAGCATTTT.

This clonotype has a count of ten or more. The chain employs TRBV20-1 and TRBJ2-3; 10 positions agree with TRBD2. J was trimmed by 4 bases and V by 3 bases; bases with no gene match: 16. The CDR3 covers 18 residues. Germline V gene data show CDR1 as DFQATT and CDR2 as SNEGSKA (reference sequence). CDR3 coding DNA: TGCAGTGCTAGTACGGGAGCGGGGGGGACCGTGGGACCAGATACGCAGTATTTT. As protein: CSASTGAGGTVGPDTQYF.

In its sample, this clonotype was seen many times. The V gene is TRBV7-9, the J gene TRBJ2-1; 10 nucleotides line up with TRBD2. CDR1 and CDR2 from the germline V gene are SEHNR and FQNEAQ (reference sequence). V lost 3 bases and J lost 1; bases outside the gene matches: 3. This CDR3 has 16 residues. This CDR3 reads CASSLGLARSYNEQFF. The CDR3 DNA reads TGTGCCAGCAGCTTGGGACTAGCGAGGTCCTACAATGAGCAGTTCTTC.

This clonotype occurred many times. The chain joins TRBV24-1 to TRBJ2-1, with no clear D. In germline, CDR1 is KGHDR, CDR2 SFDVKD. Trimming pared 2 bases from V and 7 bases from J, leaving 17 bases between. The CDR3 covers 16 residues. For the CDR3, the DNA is TGTGCCACCAGTGATTATCTAACGGGTTTTGAGAATGAGCAGTTCTTC. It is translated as CATSDYLTGFENEQFF.

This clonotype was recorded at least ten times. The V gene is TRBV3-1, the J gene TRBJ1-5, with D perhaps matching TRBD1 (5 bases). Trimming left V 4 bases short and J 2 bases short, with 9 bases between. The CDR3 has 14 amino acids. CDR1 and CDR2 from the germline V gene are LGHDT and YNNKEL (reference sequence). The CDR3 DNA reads TGTGCCAGCAGCCGGGACGTGGGCAATCAGCCCCAGCATTTT. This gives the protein CASSRDVGNQPQHF.

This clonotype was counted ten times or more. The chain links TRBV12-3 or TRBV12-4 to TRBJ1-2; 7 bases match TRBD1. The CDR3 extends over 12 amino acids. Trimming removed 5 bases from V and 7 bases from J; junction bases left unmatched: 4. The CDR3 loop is CASSPRGLGYTF. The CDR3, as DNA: TGTGCCAGCAGTCCGAGGGGGCTTGGCTACACCTTC.

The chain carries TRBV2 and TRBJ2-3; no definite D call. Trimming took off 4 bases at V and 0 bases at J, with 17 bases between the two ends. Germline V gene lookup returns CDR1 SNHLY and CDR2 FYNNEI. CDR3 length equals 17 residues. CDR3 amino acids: CASSGPEEGWSTDTQYF. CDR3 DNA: TGTGCCAGCAGTGGGCCTGAGGAAGGGTGGAGCACAGATACGCAGTATTTT.

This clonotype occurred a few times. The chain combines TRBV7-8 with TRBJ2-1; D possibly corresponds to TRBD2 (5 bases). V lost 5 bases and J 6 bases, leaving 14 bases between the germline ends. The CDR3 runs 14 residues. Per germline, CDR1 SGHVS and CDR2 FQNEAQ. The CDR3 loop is CASSPPSRGNEQFF. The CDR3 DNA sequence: TGTGCCAGCAGCCCCCCGAGTCGGGGCAATGAGCAGTTCTTC.

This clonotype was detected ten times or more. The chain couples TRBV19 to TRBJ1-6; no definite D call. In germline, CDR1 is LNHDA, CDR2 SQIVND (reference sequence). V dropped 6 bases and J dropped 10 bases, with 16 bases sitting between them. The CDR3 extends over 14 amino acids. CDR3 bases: TGTGCCAGTAGCCCGACGGCTGGGGAGTCACCCCTCCACTTT. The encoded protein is CASSPTAGESPLHF.

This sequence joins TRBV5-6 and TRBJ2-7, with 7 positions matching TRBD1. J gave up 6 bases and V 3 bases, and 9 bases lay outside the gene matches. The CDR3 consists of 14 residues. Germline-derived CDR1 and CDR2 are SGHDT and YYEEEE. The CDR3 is CASSSLDRAGEQYV. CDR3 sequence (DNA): TGTGCCAGCAGCTCACTCGACAGGGCGGGCGAGCAGTACGTC.

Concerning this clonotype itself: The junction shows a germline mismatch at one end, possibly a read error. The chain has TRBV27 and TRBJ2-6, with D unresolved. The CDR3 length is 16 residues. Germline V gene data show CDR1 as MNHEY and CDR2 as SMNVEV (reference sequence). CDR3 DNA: TGTGCCAGCAGTTTTAGCCGCCGAGCTGGGGTCAACGTCCTGACTTTC. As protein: CASSFSRRAGVNVLTF.

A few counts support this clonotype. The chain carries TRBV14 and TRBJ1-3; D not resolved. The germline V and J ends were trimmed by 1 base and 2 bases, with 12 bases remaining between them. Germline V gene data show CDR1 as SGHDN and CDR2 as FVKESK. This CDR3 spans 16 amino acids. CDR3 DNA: TGTGCCAGCAGCCAAGTCCCCACAGTGACTGGAAACACCATATATTTT. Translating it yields CASSQVPTVTGNTIYF.

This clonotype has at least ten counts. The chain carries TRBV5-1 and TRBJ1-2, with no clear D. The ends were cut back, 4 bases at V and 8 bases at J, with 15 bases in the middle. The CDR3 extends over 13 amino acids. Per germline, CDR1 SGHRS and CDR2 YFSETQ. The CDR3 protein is CASSPAAGGGYTF. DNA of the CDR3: TGCGCCAGCAGCCCGGCGGCAGGAGGGGGCTACACCTTC.

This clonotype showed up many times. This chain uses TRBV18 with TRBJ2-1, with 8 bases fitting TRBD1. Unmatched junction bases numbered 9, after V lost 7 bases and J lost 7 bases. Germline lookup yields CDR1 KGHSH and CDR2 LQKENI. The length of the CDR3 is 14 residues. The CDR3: CASLPTGAPNEQFF. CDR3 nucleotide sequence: TGTGCCAGCTTACCGACAGGGGCTCCGAATGAGCAGTTCTTC.

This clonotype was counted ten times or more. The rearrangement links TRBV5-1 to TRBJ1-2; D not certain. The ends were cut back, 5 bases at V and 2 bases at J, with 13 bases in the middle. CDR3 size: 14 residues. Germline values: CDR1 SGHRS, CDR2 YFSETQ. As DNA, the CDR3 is TGCGCCAGCAGACAGATGACTAGCAACTATGGCTACACCTTC. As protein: CASRQMTSNYGYTF.

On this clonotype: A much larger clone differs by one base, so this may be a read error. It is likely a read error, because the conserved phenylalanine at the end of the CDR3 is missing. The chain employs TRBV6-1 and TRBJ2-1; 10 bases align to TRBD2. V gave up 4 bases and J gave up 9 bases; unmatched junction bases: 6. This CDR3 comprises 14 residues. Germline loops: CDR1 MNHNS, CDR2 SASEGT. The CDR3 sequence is CASSVGLAGAEQFI. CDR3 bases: TGTGCCAGCAGTGTAGGGCTAGCGGGAGCTGAGCAGTTCATC.

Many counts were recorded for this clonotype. The CDR3 coding sequence is TGTGCCACCAGTGACGCGGGACACGCGAGAAACAATGAGCAGTTCTTC. It yields the protein CATSDAGHARNNEQFF. The rearrangement uses TRBV24-1 and TRBJ2-1; either TRBD1 or TRBD2 may fit D (6 bases each). CDR3 length equals 16 residues. Trimming removed 4 bases from V and 5 bases from J, with 17 bases in between. Germline V gives CDR1 KGHDR, CDR2 SFDVKD.

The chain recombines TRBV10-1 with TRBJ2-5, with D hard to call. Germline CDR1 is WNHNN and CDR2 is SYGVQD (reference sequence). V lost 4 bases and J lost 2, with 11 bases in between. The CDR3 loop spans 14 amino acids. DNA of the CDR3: TGCGCCAGCAGTGCCGACGTGGGACAAGAGACCCAGTACTTC. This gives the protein CASSADVGQETQYF.

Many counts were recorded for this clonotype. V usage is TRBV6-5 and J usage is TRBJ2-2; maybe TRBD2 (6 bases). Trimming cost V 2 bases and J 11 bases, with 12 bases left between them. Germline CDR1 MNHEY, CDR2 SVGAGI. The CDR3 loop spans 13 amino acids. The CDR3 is CASSYAGSQELFF. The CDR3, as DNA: TGTGCCAGCAGTTACGCGGGGTCGCAAGAGCTGTTTTTT.

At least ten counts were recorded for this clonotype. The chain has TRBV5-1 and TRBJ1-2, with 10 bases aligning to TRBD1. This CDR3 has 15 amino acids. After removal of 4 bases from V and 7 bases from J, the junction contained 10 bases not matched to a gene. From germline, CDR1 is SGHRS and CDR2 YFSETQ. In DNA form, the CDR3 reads TGCGCCAGCAGCCTTAGGACAGGGGGTTATCGTGGCTACACCTTC. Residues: CASSLRTGGYRGYTF.